This T cell receptor beta chain was recovered during a study of read filtering for tumor transcriptome and immune sequencing. General study results and limits: The sorted CD138-negative fraction was a mixed bone marrow immune population, not purified T cells.

There are 15 residues in the CDR3. Germline V gene sequence: CDR1 MNHNY, CDR2 SVGAGI (reference sequence). With 2 bases removed from V and 2 bases from J, the gap between germline ends came to 11 bases. At least ten counts were recorded for this clonotype. Its cognate antigen is unknown. This library used about 400 ng RNA and molecular barcoded adaptors spanning alpha/delta and beta/gamma chains. TCRdb independently ran MiXCR on the reads; one entry per CDR3 protein. This table has more than 70,000 distinct CDR3 sequences, roughly 21% appearing once. This receptor was taken from a donor aged 40 or older with multiple myeloma. The rearrangement links TRBV6-6 to TRBJ2-3; a possible D gene is TRBD1 (6 bases). The sample was a population of CD138-negative cells sorted from bone marrow. The CDR3 nucleotides read TGTGCCAGCAGTTACGGGGGCAGTTCCACAGATACGCAGTATTTT. Translation: CASSYGGSSTDTQYF.